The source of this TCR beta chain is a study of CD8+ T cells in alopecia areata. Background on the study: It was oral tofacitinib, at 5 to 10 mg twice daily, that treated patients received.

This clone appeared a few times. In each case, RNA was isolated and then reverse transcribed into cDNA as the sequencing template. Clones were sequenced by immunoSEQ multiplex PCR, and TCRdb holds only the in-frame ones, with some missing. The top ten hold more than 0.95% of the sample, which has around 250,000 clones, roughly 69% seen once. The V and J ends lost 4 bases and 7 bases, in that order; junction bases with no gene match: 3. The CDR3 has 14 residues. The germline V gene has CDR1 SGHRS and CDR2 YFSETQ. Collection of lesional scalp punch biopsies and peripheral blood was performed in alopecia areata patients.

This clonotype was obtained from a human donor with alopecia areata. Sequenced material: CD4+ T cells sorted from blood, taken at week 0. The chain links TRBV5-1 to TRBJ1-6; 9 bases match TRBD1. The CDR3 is CASSRDRGNSPLHF. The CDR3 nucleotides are TGCGCCAGCAGCCGCGACAGGGGGAATTCACCCCTCCACTTT. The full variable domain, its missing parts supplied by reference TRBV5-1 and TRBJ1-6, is KAGVTQTPRYLIKTRGQQVTLSCSPISGHRSVSWYQQTPGQGLQFLFEYFSETQRNKGNFPGRFSGRQFSNSRSEMNVSTLELGDSALYLCASSRDRGNSPLHFGNGTRLTVT.